What follows are 19 T cell receptor beta chains derived from one specimen sequenced in a study of control samples from healthy donors and cancer patients. Assay: immunoSEQ multiplex PCR; the TCRdb copy retains only in-frame clones and omits some. The sample holds 90,000 to 150,000 clones, around 87% seen once. The source material was blood. The source is a man in his thirties or forties in good health.

The genes are TRBV18 and TRBJ1-1; 10 nucleotides match TRBD1. The ends lost 5 bases at V and 5 bases at J; junction bases unmatched: 5. The CDR3 has 14 residues. The germline V gene encodes CDR1 KGHSH and CDR2 LQKENI. In DNA, the CDR3 is TGTGCCAGCTCATTAGGACAGGGGGGGACTGAAGCTTTCTTT. Protein sequence: CASSLGQGGTEAFF. Full variable domain (remainder filled in from reference TRBV18 and TRBJ1-1): NAGVMQNPRHLVRRRGQEARLRCSPMKGHSHVYWYRQLPEEGLKFMVYLQKENIIDESGMPKERFSAEFPKEGPSILRIQQVVRGDSAAYFCASSLGQGGTEAFFGQGTRLTVV.

As to this clone: One junction end does not reproduce the germline sequence, and a read error may be involved. The chain joins TRBV11-3 to TRBJ1-2, with 7 nucleotides matching TRBD1. Germline assignment: CDR1 SGHNT and CDR2 YENEEA. The CDR3 loop spans 12 amino acids. CDR3 coding DNA: TGTGCCAGCAGCAGGCTCGGGACAGCCAAGGGCTTC. Protein: CASSRLGTAKGF.

The chain uses TRBV18 and TRBJ1-5; D uncertain. Trimming shortened V by 1 base and J by 2 bases, and 9 bases separated the two germline ends. The CDR3 runs to 15 residues. Germline V gene data show CDR1 as KGHSH and CDR2 as LQKENI. CDR3 loop: CASSPLAVGNQPQHF. The DNA for the CDR3 is TGTGCCAGCTCACCACTGGCTGTAGGCAATCAGCCCCAGCATTTT.

The V call is TRBV3-1 (or the pseudogene TRBV3-2), the J call TRBJ1-2, with unresolved D. This CDR3 spans 13 amino acids. Germline CDR1 reads LGHDT; CDR2 reads YNNKEL (reference sequence). V dropped 5 bases and J dropped 5 bases, with 12 bases sitting between them. CDR3 nucleotide sequence: TGTGCCAGCAGCACCGGGTCGGGATATGGCTACACCTTC. Its translation is CASSTGSGYGYTF.

The gene calls are TRBV25-1 and TRBJ2-1; D gene unclear. Per germline, CDR1 MGHDK and CDR2 SYGVNS. This CDR3 spans 11 amino acids. The V end was cut by 5 bases, the J end by 4 bases, with 3 bases between. In DNA, the CDR3 is TGTGCCAGCAGTTCGTACAATGAGCAGTTCTTC. It is translated as CASSSYNEQFF.

This chain uses TRBV24-1 with TRBJ1-5, with D unclear. V dropped 6 bases and J dropped 0 bases, with 11 bases sitting between them. The CDR3 extends over 15 amino acids. Germline V gene data show CDR1 as KGHDR and CDR2 as SFDVKD. The CDR3 sequence: CATSPGGNSNQPQHF. The CDR3 nucleotides are TGTGCCACCAGTCCTGGAGGGAATAGCAATCAGCCCCAGCATTTT.

The chain combines TRBV3-1 (or the pseudogene TRBV3-2) with TRBJ1-3; the D is unclear. V shed 1 base and J shed 2 bases, with 6 bases lying between them. Looked up from germline, CDR1 is LGHDT and CDR2 is YNNKEL (reference sequence). This CDR3 spans 14 amino acids. Here the CDR3 reads CASSQVSAGNTIYF. In DNA, the CDR3 is TGTGCCAGCAGCCAAGTGTCTGCTGGAAACACCATATATTTT.

The rearrangement joins TRBV24-1 to TRBJ1-3; D is perhaps TRBD1 (6 bases). CDR1 and CDR2 (germline): KGHDR, SFDVKD. V lost 8 bases and J lost 5, with 9 bases in between. The CDR3 sequence is 12 residues long. DNA for the CDR3: TGTGCCACCATCCAGGGGAGAAACACCATATATTTT. This gives the protein CATIQGRNTIYF.

V gene TRBV15 combines with J gene TRBJ2-7; TRBD2 matches at 11 bases. Trimming took 4 bases from V and 8 from J; bases not matched to a gene: 10. The CDR3 is made up of 15 amino acids. The germline CDR1 and CDR2 sequences are LNHNV and YYDKDF (reference sequence). CDR3 residues: CATSMGGTSGTKQYF. CDR3 coding DNA: TGTGCCACCAGCATGGGGGGGACTAGCGGTACGAAGCAGTACTTC. Complete variable domain (other parts from reference TRBV15 and TRBJ2-7): DAMVIQNPRYQVTQFGKPVTLSCSQTLNHNVMYWYQQKSSQAPKLLFHYYDKDFNNEADTPDNFQSRRPNTSFCFLDIRSPGLGDTAMYLCATSMGGTSGTKQYFGPGTRLTVT.

The rearrangement uses TRBV19 and TRBJ1-5; 7 bases agree with TRBD1. Germline loops: CDR1 LNHDA, CDR2 SQIVND (reference sequence). V trimming: 7 bases; J trimming: 5 bases; junction bases outside the gene matches: 11. There are 15 residues in the CDR3. Here the CDR3 reads CASISQGGWDQPQHF. In DNA form, the CDR3 reads TGTGCCAGTATATCCCAGGGGGGCTGGGATCAGCCCCAGCATTTT.

This chain joins TRBV10-3 and TRBJ1-4; TRBD1 might be the D (6 bases). V lost 0 bases, J lost 8 bases, and 16 bases lay in between. Germline V CDR1 and CDR2: ENHRY, SYGVKD. The CDR3 loop spans 16 amino acids. This CDR3 reads CAISESVGGGGEKLFF. In DNA form, the CDR3 reads TGTGCCATCAGTGAGTCGGTCGGGGGGGGCGGCGAAAAACTGTTTTTT.

The J gene is TRBJ1-1, the V gene TRBV4-1; 7 positions agree with TRBD1. V lost 4 bases, J lost 6 bases, and 8 bases stayed unmatched. This CDR3 region has 14 residues. The germline V gene encodes CDR1 MGHRA and CDR2 YSYEKL. CDR3 bases: TGCGCCAGCAGCCGTAACCCGGGACAGCCTGAAGCTTTCTTT. This encodes CASSRNPGQPEAFF.

The gene calls are TRBV5-6 and TRBJ2-3, with D unclear. The CDR3 runs to 11 residues. Looked up from germline, CDR1 is SGHDT and CDR2 is YYEEEE. Trimming took 2 bases from V and 6 from J, leaving 4 bases between them. CDR3 sequence (DNA): TGTGCCAGCAGCTTATGGGATACGCAGTATTTT. This gives the protein CASSLWDTQYF.

This clone was seen a few times. The chain couples TRBV13 to TRBJ1-2; D might be TRBD1 (5 bases). In germline, CDR1 is PRHDT, CDR2 FYEKMQ (reference sequence). The CDR3 consists of 13 residues. V gave up 5 bases and J gave up 5 bases, with 12 bases separating them. The CDR3 region is CASSLRQLYGYTF. DNA for the CDR3: TGTGCCAGCAGCCTTCGACAGTTATATGGCTACACCTTC.

The chain links TRBV24-1 to TRBJ1-4; possible D gene TRBD1, 6 bases. The V end lost 8 bases, the J end lost 8 bases, and 14 bases lay between the germline ends. Germline values: CDR1 KGHDR, CDR2 SFDVKD. The CDR3 contains 13 residues. CDR3 amino acids: CATKGGAGEKLFF. Here the CDR3 DNA reads TGTGCCACCAAGGGGGGCGCGGGGGAAAAACTGTTTTTT.

The chain joins TRBV5-1 to TRBJ1-4; D call uncertain. The CDR3 loop spans 17 amino acids. Germline-derived CDR1 and CDR2 are SGHRS and YFSETQ. V shed 0 bases and J shed 0 bases, with 12 bases lying between them. The CDR3 nucleotides read TGCGCCAGCAGCTTGGGAGGTCTTCTGGCAACTAATGAAAAACTGTTTTTT. Translated, it gives CASSLGGLLATNEKLFF.

This clone was observed a handful of times. The chain employs TRBV10-3 and TRBJ1-3; D is possibly TRBD1 (5 bases). Germline V gives CDR1 ENHRY, CDR2 SYGVKD. Trimming left V 6 bases short and J 4 bases short, with 10 bases between. The CDR3 has 13 amino acids. CDR3 DNA sequence: TGTGCCATCAGCTTGACAGAAGGAAACACCATATATTTT. It specifies CAISLTEGNTIYF.

This clone showed up just a few times. The rearrangement uses TRBV6-5 and TRBJ1-5, with 8 bases matching TRBD1. The CDR3 contains 14 residues. Losses at the gene ends were 7 bases for V and 4 bases for J; bases not matched to a gene: 6. Germline loops: CDR1 MNHEY, CDR2 SVGAGI. CDR3 loop: CASTLGQGNQPQHF. In nucleotides, the CDR3 is TGTGCCAGCACCCTTGGACAGGGTAATCAGCCCCAGCATTTT.

The V call is TRBV5-1, the J call TRBJ2-3; no clear D. With 0 bases removed from V and 4 bases from J, the gap between germline ends came to 12 bases. The CDR3 is made up of 15 amino acids. Germline-derived CDR1 and CDR2 are SGHRS and YFSETQ. The CDR3 DNA reads as TGCGCCAGCAGCTTGGGACTGCGTAGGGCAGATACGCAGTATTTT. Its protein is CASSLGLRRADTQYF.